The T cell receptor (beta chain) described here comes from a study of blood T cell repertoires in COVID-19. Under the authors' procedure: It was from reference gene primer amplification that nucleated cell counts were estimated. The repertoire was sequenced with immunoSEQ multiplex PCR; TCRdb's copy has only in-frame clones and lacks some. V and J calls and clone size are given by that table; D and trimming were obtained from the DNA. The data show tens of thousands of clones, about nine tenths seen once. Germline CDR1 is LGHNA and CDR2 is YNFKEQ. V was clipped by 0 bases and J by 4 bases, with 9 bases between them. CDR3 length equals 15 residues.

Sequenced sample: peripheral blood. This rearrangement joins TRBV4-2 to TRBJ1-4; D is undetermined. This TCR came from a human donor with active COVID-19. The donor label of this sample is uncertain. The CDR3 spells CASSQDPQFNEKLFF. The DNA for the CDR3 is TGTGCCAGCAGCCAAGATCCACAGTTTAATGAAAAACTGTTTTTT.